This T cell receptor beta chain was identified in a study of identical twins' blood T cells. All three twin pairs grew up together with likely shared infections and vaccines. Germline trimming cut 2 bases from V and 10 bases from J; bases unmatched to any gene: 4. Germline lookup yields CDR1 SGHRS and CDR2 YFSETQ. This CDR3 has 12 amino acids. Each TCR cDNA library carried sample-specific barcodes on both ends. In the authors' workflow: Each library had roughly 2.2 to 4 million CDR3 reads and about 90,000 to nearly 500,000 clonotypes. MiXCR was run by TCRdb on the 5' RACE reads, yielding one entry per CDR3 protein. The V and J calls reflect TCRdb's pipeline rather than the authors' work. The table lists 300,000 to 450,000 distinct CDR3 sequences, under 30% of them singletons, with about 6.1% in the top ten. There are a few counts of this clonotype.

Input material: PBMCs. This TCR derives from a woman aged 18 to 55 in good health. The V and J genes are TRBV5-1 and TRBJ2-3, with 7 bases aligning to TRBD1. DNA for the CDR3: TGCGCCAGCAGCTTACAGGGGTCGCCGCAGTATTTT. Its translation: CASSLQGSPQYF.